Each of the 8 T cell receptor beta chains below was sequenced from the same sample in a study of CD8 T cells in Susac syndrome. It was with random hexamers that 0.5 to 1 ug RNA was reverse transcribed. From the immunoSEQ multiplex PCR reads, TCRdb called clonotypes with MiXCR, one entry per CDR3 protein. Among more than 150,000 distinct CDR3 sequences listed, 85% to 95% were seen once. The sequencing sample was made of CD8+ T cells from PBMCs. These receptors came from a human donor with Susac syndrome.

The genes are TRBV5-1 and TRBJ2-1; D remains ambiguous. The germline V and J ends were trimmed by 1 base and 9 bases, with 8 bases remaining between them. Germline CDR1 is SGHRS and CDR2 is YFSETQ. The CDR3 totals 12 residues. The CDR3 DNA is TGCGCCAGCAGCTTGTCGTTGAGTGAGCAGTTCTTC. It specifies CASSLSLSEQFF.

This chain joins TRBV18 and TRBJ1-6; 7 bases are a match to TRBD1. With V trimmed by 3 bases and J by 6 bases, 14 bases remained unmatched. The CDR3 totals 18 residues. Germline CDR1 KGHSH, CDR2 LQKENI. CDR3 nucleotide sequence: TGTGCCAGCTCACCGAAGCCGGGACAGCCAGCAGCTAATTCACCCCTCCACTTT. Protein sequence: CASSPKPGQPAANSPLHF. The full variable domain, with the rest looked up from reference TRBV18 and TRBJ1-6, is NAGVMQNPRHLVRRRGQEARLRCSPMKGHSHVYWYRQLPEEGLKFMVYLQKENIIDESGMPKERFSAEFPKEGPSILRIQQVVRGDSAAYFCASSPKPGQPAANSPLHFGNGTRLTVT.

The chain combines TRBV7-8 with TRBJ1-4, with 7 bases identical to TRBD1. CDR1 and CDR2 from the germline V gene are SGHVS and FQNEAQ. The CDR3 runs 14 residues. Trimming removed 1 base from V and 12 bases from J; junction bases left unmatched: 8. CDR3 sequence (DNA): TGTGCCAGCAGCTTAGAGAAGGGGGCGTCGGAACTGTTTTTT. Translation: CASSLEKGASELFF. Complete variable domain (other parts from reference TRBV7-8 and TRBJ1-4): GAGVSQSPRYKVAKRGQDVALRCDPISGHVSLFWYQQALGQGPEFLTYFQNEAQLDKSGLPSDRFFAERPEGSVSTLKIQRTQQEDSAVYLCASSLEKGASELFFGSGTQLSVL.

As concerns this clonotype: The junction departs from the called germline gene at one end, perhaps through a read error. The CDR3 sequence: CASSEGTGNRNEQFF. Here the CDR3 DNA reads TGTGCCAGCAGCGAAGGGACAGGGAATCGCAATGAGCAGTTCTTC. J is TRBJ2-1 and V is TRBV2, with TRBD1 identical over 9 bases. Germline CDR1 and CDR2: SNHLY and FYNNEI. This CDR3 is built from 15 residues.

The gene calls are TRBV15 and TRBJ1-3; no definite D call. The CDR3 loop spans 14 amino acids. The V and J ends lost 1 base and 2 bases respectively, with 6 bases between them. Germline values: CDR1 LNHNV, CDR2 YYDKDF (reference sequence). CDR3 protein: CATSRASTGNTIYF. The CDR3 coding sequence is TGTGCCACCAGCAGAGCCAGTACTGGAAACACCATATATTTT.

The rearrangement uses TRBV23-1 and TRBJ2-6; the match to TRBD1 covers 12 bases. TRBV23-1 is an ORF, with its function uncertain. CDR3 length: 21 amino acids. V lost 0 bases to trimming and J lost 0 bases; unmatched junction nucleotides: 9. For the CDR3, the DNA is TGCGCCAGCAGTCAATCGGGGACAGGGGGCGTTAGAGACTCTGGGGCCAACGTCCTGACTTTC. Encoded protein: CASSQSGTGGVRDSGANVLTF.

The chain couples TRBV7-9 to TRBJ1-1; D may be TRBD1 (5 bases). Germline CDR1 and CDR2: SEHNR and FQNEAQ (reference sequence). The ends were cut back, 8 bases at V and 1 base at J, with 5 bases in the middle. CDR3 length: 11 residues. The CDR3 coding sequence is TGTGCCAGCGGGGGGAACACTGAAGCTTTCTTT. This translates into CASGGNTEAFF.

The V and J genes are TRBV7-6 and TRBJ2-5, with D possibly TRBD1 on 5 matching bases. V was trimmed by 7 bases and J by 9 bases, leaving 21 bases between them. From germline, CDR1 is SGHVS and CDR2 FNYEAQ. CDR3 length: 14 residues. The CDR3 DNA follows: TGTGCCAGCACCCTCCGCGGCAGGGATGTGGCCCAGTACTTC. It yields the protein CASTLRGRDVAQYF.